Each of the 24 T cell receptor beta chains below was sequenced from the same sample in a study of blood T cell repertoires in COVID-19. Produced via immunoSEQ multiplex PCR; TCRdb's table is partial and in-frame only. The repertoire holds approximately 210,000 clones, with 82% as singletons. Sequencing was carried out using PBMCs or T cells enriched from blood (not recorded which). These receptors were obtained from a woman aged 55-75 years who had recovered from COVID-19.

This clone was found a few times. The gene calls are TRBV29-1 and TRBJ1-2, with D unclear. The germline V and J ends were trimmed by 2 bases and 8 bases, with 15 bases remaining between them. The CDR3 extends over 13 amino acids. Germline V gives CDR1 SQVTM, CDR2 ANQGSEA. The CDR3 DNA sequence: TGCAGCGTTGAACCTCCGGCGACTTACGGCTACACCTTC. This gives the protein CSVEPPATYGYTF.

The chain has TRBV29-1 and TRBJ1-5, with D possibly being TRBD1 (6 bases). V was clipped by 4 bases and J by 2 bases, with 9 bases between them. The CDR3 length is 13 residues. CDR1 is SQVTM and CDR2 is ANQGSEA in the germline V gene. For the CDR3, the DNA is TGCAGCGTTGGAGCAGGGGGCAATCAGCCCCAGCATTTT. As protein: CSVGAGGNQPQHF.

The V gene is TRBV19, the J gene TRBJ2-5; D uncertain. The CDR3 has 17 amino acids. CDR1 is LNHDA, CDR2 SQIVND, per germline (reference sequence). Trimming left V 5 bases short and J 3 bases short, with 22 bases between. CDR3 sequence (DNA): TGTGCCAGTAGTCTCACCTCGGTTCTCCTAAGAAAAGAGACCCAGTACTTC. It codes for CASSLTSVLLRKETQYF.

The chain couples TRBV2 to TRBJ2-1; 9 nucleotides align to TRBD1. Germline loops: CDR1 SNHLY, CDR2 FYNNEI. V shed 3 bases, J shed 7 bases, and the junction held 1 base outside the gene matches. The CDR3 is 13 amino acids. The CDR3 bases are TGTGCCAGCAGTGAGGGACAGGGTAATGAGCAGTTCTTC. Translation: CASSEGQGNEQFF.

The chain links TRBV21-1 to TRBJ1-5; TRBD1 is taken as the D call from the table, unchecked against the DNA. TRBV21-1 is deemed a pseudogene. The CDR3 is 14 residues long. For the CDR3, the DNA is TGTGCCAGCAAGGGGGAGTATAGCAATCAGCCCCAGCATTTT. Translated: CASKGEYSNQPQHF.

This clone appeared once. The chain uses TRBV2 and TRBJ1-5; 8 bases line up with TRBD1. Germline V lookup: CDR1 SNHLY, CDR2 FYNNEI. With 6 bases clipped from V and 7 bases from J, the junction kept 5 bases outside the gene matches. CDR3 size: 13 residues. CDR3 region: CASRGWDRQPQHF. For the CDR3, the DNA is TGTGCCAGCAGAGGATGGGACAGGCAGCCCCAGCATTTT.

The CDR3 sequence is CATGVLAGPGELFF. In nucleotides, the CDR3 is TGTGCCACCGGGGTGCTAGCGGGACCCGGGGAGCTGTTTTTT. The chain joins TRBV6-5 to TRBJ2-2, with 9 bases lining up with TRBD2. This CDR3 contains 14 residues. The J segment lost 6 bases and the V segment lost 10 bases, leaving 9 bases of the junction unmatched. Germline V CDR1 and CDR2: MNHEY, SVGAGI.

The V and J genes are TRBV15 and TRBJ2-3; no firm D call. Germline loops: CDR1 LNHNV, CDR2 YYDKDF (reference sequence). Trimming took off 3 bases at V and 10 bases at J, with 17 bases between the two ends. This CDR3 comprises 14 residues. Here the CDR3 DNA reads TGTGCCACCAGCAGGACCCCGACCCCCCAGGCGCAGTATTTT. This encodes CATSRTPTPQAQYF.

The J gene is TRBJ2-5, the V gene TRBV5-6, with 8 bases aligning to TRBD1. From germline, CDR1 is SGHDT and CDR2 YYEEEE. Trimming removed 2 bases from V and 4 bases from J; junction bases left unmatched: 1. The CDR3 is 13 amino acids. The CDR3 nucleotides are TGTGCCAGCAGCTTTGGACAGGGAGAGACCCAGTACTTC. This sequence encodes CASSFGQGETQYF.

The genes are TRBV7-9 and TRBJ1-2, with TRBD1 matching over 7 bases. V dropped 2 bases and J dropped 8; count of bases not matched to a gene: 2. The CDR3 contains 12 residues. Germline CDR1 SEHNR, CDR2 FQNEAQ (reference sequence). CDR3 in DNA: TGTGCCAGCAGCTTAACAGGGGCCGGCTACACCTTC. It is translated as CASSLTGAGYTF.

The gene calls are TRBV7-9 and TRBJ2-3; 9 bases are a match to TRBD2. The V gene's germline CDR1 is SEHNR and CDR2 FQNEAQ (reference sequence). The CDR3 totals 14 residues. After removal of 8 bases from V and 2 bases from J, the junction contained 5 bases not matched to a gene. CDR3 bases: TGTGCCAGCGGGGCTAGCGGGAACACAGATACGCAGTATTTT. This translates into CASGASGNTDTQYF.

The rearrangement joins TRBV11-1 to TRBJ1-6; the D gene is possibly TRBD1 (5 bases). V was shortened by 2 bases and J by 6 bases, with 14 bases between the two germline ends. The germline CDR1 and CDR2 sequences are SGHAT and FQDESV (reference sequence). This CDR3 has 16 residues. The CDR3 region is CASSLLGGGGNSPLHF. The CDR3, as DNA: TGTGCCAGCAGCTTACTCGGCGGCGGGGGTAATTCACCCCTCCACTTT. Looking up the rest from reference TRBV11-1 and TRBJ1-6 gives the full variable domain: EAEVAQSPRYKITEKSQAVAFWCDPISGHATLYWYRQILGQGPELLVQFQDESVVDDSQLPKDRFSAERLKGVDSTLKIQPAELGDSAMYLCASSLLGGGGNSPLHFGNGTRLTVT.

V and J are TRBV6-5 and TRBJ1-3; the D gene is possibly TRBD1 (5 bases). The V gene lost 3 bases and the J gene lost 4 bases, with 16 bases spanning the gap. The germline CDR1 and CDR2 sequences are MNHEY and SVGAGI. CDR3 length equals 16 residues. The CDR3 DNA follows: TGTGCCAGCAGTTATCGCGGACCCAGGGCCGGAAACACCATATATTTT. Translated: CASSYRGPRAGNTIYF.

This clone is a singleton in its sample. V is TRBV29-1 and J is TRBJ2-7, with 7 bases matching TRBD2. The CDR3 runs to 12 residues. V was pared by 7 bases and J by 7 bases, with 10 bases of the junction left unmatched. CDR1 and CDR2 from the germline V gene are SQVTM and ANQGSEA. Here the CDR3 reads CSARPPGGEQYF. DNA for the CDR3: TGCAGCGCCCGTCCCCCCGGGGGGGAGCAGTACTTC.

V and J are TRBV15 and TRBJ2-3; tentatively, D is TRBD1 (6 bases). Germline-derived CDR1 and CDR2 are LNHNV and YYDKDF (reference sequence). The length of the CDR3 is 16 residues. V dropped 1 base and J dropped 2 bases, with 13 bases sitting between them. In DNA, the CDR3 is TGTGCCACCAGCAGAGGTGTTCAGGGGTTCACAGATACGCAGTATTTT. It is translated as CATSRGVQGFTDTQYF.

Points on this clone: A junction end diverges from the germline sequence, so it may reflect a read error. The chain links TRBV6-5 to TRBJ2-2, with unresolved D. The CDR3 has 15 residues. Germline loops: CDR1 MNHEY, CDR2 SVGAGI. DNA of the CDR3: TGTGCCAGCAGTTCTTGGCGGCCGAATACCGGGGAGCTGTTTTTT. Its translation: CASSSWRPNTGELFF.

The chain employs TRBV27 and TRBJ1-2; possibly TRBD1 for D (6 bases). The ends were cut back, 6 bases at V and 0 bases at J, with 14 bases in the middle. This CDR3 has 15 residues. Germline V gene data show CDR1 as MNHEY and CDR2 as SMNVEV (reference sequence). In DNA form, the CDR3 reads TGTGCCAGCAGCCGCTCAGGGGACACTAACTATGGCTACACCTTC. Translated, it gives CASSRSGDTNYGYTF.

This chain joins TRBV19 and TRBJ2-1, with D unclear. Looked up from germline, CDR1 is LNHDA and CDR2 is SQIVND (reference sequence). The length of the CDR3 is 14 residues. Trimming pared 6 bases from V and 5 bases from J, leaving 14 bases between. The CDR3 loop is CASRIGQANNEQFF. The DNA for the CDR3 is TGTGCCAGTAGAATTGGGCAGGCCAACAATGAGCAGTTCTTC.

This clone is a singleton in its sample. The chain is built from TRBV7-8 and TRBJ1-1; unclear D gene. V was shortened by 2 bases and J by 2 bases, with 9 bases between the two germline ends. This CDR3 has 14 amino acids. Looked up from germline, CDR1 is SGHVS and CDR2 is FQNEAQ. The CDR3, as DNA: TGTGCCAGCAGCTTAACAGTACCAAACACTGAAGCTTTCTTT. As protein: CASSLTVPNTEAFF. The full variable domain, rest sourced from reference TRBV7-8 and TRBJ1-1, is GAGVSQSPRYKVAKRGQDVALRCDPISGHVSLFWYQQALGQGPEFLTYFQNEAQLDKSGLPSDRFFAERPEGSVSTLKIQRTQQEDSAVYLCASSLTVPNTEAFFGQGTRLTVV.

The chain combines TRBV19 with TRBJ2-4; 8 bases agree with TRBD1. The V and J ends lost 8 bases and 6 bases, in that order; junction bases with no gene match: 18. CDR3 size: 17 residues. CDR1 and CDR2 from the germline V gene are LNHDA and SQIVND (reference sequence). CDR3 DNA sequence: TGTGCCAGTTCCTTGACAACTCAGGGACAGGCTGTAAACATTCAGTACTTC. Amino acid sequence: CASSLTTQGQAVNIQYF.

This clone has only a few counts. The chain links TRBV27 to TRBJ1-6, with D possibly being TRBD1 (6 bases). V shed 4 bases and J shed 1 base, with 8 bases lying between them. The CDR3 has 15 amino acids. The germline V gene has CDR1 MNHEY and CDR2 SMNVEV (reference sequence). The CDR3 DNA reads TGTGCCAGCAGTTCAGGGGAGTCCTATAATTCACCCCTCCACTTT. Residues: CASSSGESYNSPLHF.

This clone was recorded only once. V is TRBV4-1 and J is TRBJ1-1, with D maybe TRBD1 (6 bases). CDR1 MGHRA and CDR2 YSYEKL come from the germline V gene. The CDR3 consists of 18 residues. Trimming cost V 1 base and J 4 bases, with 22 bases left between them. Here the CDR3 reads CASSQGRGAFRVGTEAFF. The CDR3, as DNA: TGCGCCAGCAGCCAAGGTCGGGGGGCGTTTAGGGTAGGCACTGAAGCTTTCTTT.

The V call is TRBV3-1 (or the pseudogene TRBV3-2), the J call TRBJ2-1, with 10 bases matching TRBD2. V was pared by 4 bases and J by 5 bases, with 5 bases of the junction left unmatched. Germline values: CDR1 LGHDT, CDR2 YNNKEL (reference sequence). The CDR3 length is 15 residues. DNA for the CDR3: TGTGCCAGCAGCCTTAGCGGGAGGCCCAACAATGAGCAGTTCTTC. Amino acids: CASSLSGRPNNEQFF.

The J gene is TRBJ1-6, the V gene TRBV11-3; possible D gene TRBD1, 6 bases. Trimming stripped 6 bases from V and 7 bases from J, with 13 bases between. The germline V gene has CDR1 SGHNT and CDR2 YENEEA. The CDR3 runs 14 residues. The CDR3 region has the DNA TGTGCCAGCAGTCATGGACAGATGAATTCACCCCTCCACTTT. Amino acid sequence: CASSHGQMNSPLHF.